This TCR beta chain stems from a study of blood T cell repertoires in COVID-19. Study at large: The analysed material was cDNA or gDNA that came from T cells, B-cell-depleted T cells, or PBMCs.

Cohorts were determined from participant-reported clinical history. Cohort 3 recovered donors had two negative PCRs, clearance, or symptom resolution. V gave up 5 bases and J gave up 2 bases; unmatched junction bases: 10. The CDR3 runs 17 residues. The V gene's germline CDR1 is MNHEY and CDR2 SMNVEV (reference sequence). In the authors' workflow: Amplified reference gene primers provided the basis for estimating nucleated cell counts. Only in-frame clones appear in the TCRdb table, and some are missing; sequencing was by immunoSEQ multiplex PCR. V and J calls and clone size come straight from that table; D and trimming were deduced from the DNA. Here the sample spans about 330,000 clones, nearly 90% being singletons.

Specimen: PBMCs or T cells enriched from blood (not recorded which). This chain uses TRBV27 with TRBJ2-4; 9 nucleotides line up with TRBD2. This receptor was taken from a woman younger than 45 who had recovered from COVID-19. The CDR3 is CASSPAGGVVSKNIQYF. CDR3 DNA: TGTGCCAGCAGTCCCGCGGGGGGGGTAGTTTCCAAAAACATTCAGTACTTC.